The 6 T cell receptor beta chains below all came from one sample that was sequenced in a study of early T cells in non-severe SARS-CoV-2 infection. TCRdb redid the calling of the 5' RACE reads with MiXCR, one entry per CDR3 protein. The sample gives 100,000 to 150,000 distinct CDR3 sequences, about 15% of which show up once; roughly 22% is in the top ten. The sequencing sample was made of whole blood. The receptors were gathered from an adult who was a healthcare worker with PCR-confirmed SARS-CoV-2 infection or an uninfected control (not recorded which).

This clonotype was observed at least ten times. The chain uses TRBV20-1 and TRBJ1-5; the match to TRBD1 covers 10 bases. The CDR3 is made up of 16 amino acids. CDR1 and CDR2 (germline): DFQATT, SNEGSKA (reference sequence). The J segment lost 3 bases and the V segment lost 4 bases, leaving 9 bases of the junction unmatched. Here the CDR3 DNA reads TGCAGTGCTACACCGGGACAGGGGAGCAACAATCAGCCCCAGCATTTT. Its translation: CSATPGQGSNNQPQHF.

V and J are TRBV5-1 and TRBJ2-3, with D uncertain. The CDR3 sequence is 12 residues long. The V gene's germline CDR1 is SGHRS and CDR2 YFSETQ. V lost 4 bases and J lost 9, with 12 bases in between. The CDR3 sequence: CASSPSGSTQYF. CDR3 coding DNA: TGCGCCAGCAGCCCTTCTGGGTCGACGCAGTATTTT.

This chain joins TRBV7-6 and TRBJ2-3, with D unclear. CDR1 and CDR2 from the germline V gene are SGHVS and FNYEAQ. Trimming removed 7 bases at V and 3 bases at J, with 14 bases between. The CDR3 contains 14 residues. The CDR3 region is CASTSTLGTDTQYF. The CDR3 DNA reads TGTGCCAGCACCTCGACGCTAGGTACAGATACGCAGTATTTT.

The chain joins TRBV19 to TRBJ1-5; TRBD1 might be the D (5 bases). Deletions cut 7 bases from V and 7 bases from J, with 17 bases between. The CDR3 is 14 residues long. Germline V CDR1 and CDR2: LNHDA, SQIVND (reference sequence). Here the CDR3 reads CASMPGRVRQPQHF. CDR3 nucleotide sequence: TGTGCCAGTATGCCAGGGAGGGTCCGGCAGCCCCAGCATTTT.

There are a few counts of this clonotype. The chain carries TRBV15 and TRBJ1-2; a weak D match, TRBD1 (6 bases). The V end was cut by 4 bases, the J end by 8 bases, with 14 bases between. The CDR3 has 13 amino acids. The V gene's germline CDR1 is LNHNV and CDR2 YYDKDF (reference sequence). The DNA for the CDR3 is TGTGCCACCAGCACGAATGGGGGCGGCGGCTACACCTTC. The encoded protein is CATSTNGGGGYTF.

The rearrangement uses TRBV18 and TRBJ2-1; 9 bases are a match to TRBD2. The CDR3 has 15 residues. V lost 3 bases and J lost 8; bases outside the gene matches: 8. Germline assignment: CDR1 KGHSH and CDR2 LQKENI. CDR3 residues: CASSPLAGTWHEQFF. CDR3 DNA sequence: TGTGCCAGCTCACCCCTAGCGGGGACGTGGCATGAGCAGTTCTTC. Combining the CDR3 with reference TRBV18 and TRBJ2-1 gives the whole variable domain NAGVMQNPRHLVRRRGQEARLRCSPMKGHSHVYWYRQLPEEGLKFMVYLQKENIIDESGMPKERFSAEFPKEGPSILRIQQVVRGDSAAYFCASSPLAGTWHEQFFGPGTRLTVL.